Listed below are T cell receptor beta chains from one sample, sequenced in a study of CD8 T cells in ankylosing spondylitis. TCRdb passed the 5' RACE reads through MiXCR, listing each CDR3 protein once. The table lists roughly 48,000 distinct CDR3 sequences, around 7.4% of them singletons. Sequenced material: blood, either unsorted or a sorted T cell fraction (not recorded which). The receptors were sampled from a female donor with ankylosing spondylitis or in good health (not recorded which). The CDR3 runs from the conserved cysteine through the conserved F or W. A D gene is named only where the DNA matches it firmly. Clone sizes are shown as once, few or many counts, or a class when the clone is expanded.

v_call,d_call,j_call,clone_size,cdr3_nt,cdr3_aa
TRBV20-1,TRBD2,TRBJ2-1,many,TGCAGTGCTGGGACTAGCGAAGCCTACAATGAGCAGTTCTTC,CSAGTSEAYNEQFF
TRBV9,TRBD1,TRBJ2-7,many,TGTGCCAGCAGCGTTTTAGGGGGCGAACAGTACTTC,CASSVLGGEQYF
TRBV6-1,TRBD2,TRBJ2-5,many,TGTGCCAGCAGCGACCAGCTAGCGGGACGGGAGACCCAGTACTTC,CASSDQLAGRETQYF
TRBV20-1,.,TRBJ2-7,many,TGCAGTGCTGGAGTCGGGACTCCGATCGGCGAGCAGTACTTC,CSAGVGTPIGEQYF
TRBV7-6,.,TRBJ1-1,many,TGTGCCAGCAGCGTAGGGACGGCGAACACTGAAGCTTTCTTT,CASSVGTANTEAFF
TRBV12-3/TRBV12-4,.,TRBJ1-4,many,TGTGCCAGCTGTTTCCCTACAGGTCCCCTGGGGAGAACTAATGAAAAACTGTTTTTT,CASCFPTGPLGRTNEKLFF
TRBV9,.,TRBJ1-2,many,TGTGCCAGCAGCGTAGGGGACACCTATGGCTACACCTTC,CASSVGDTYGYTF
TRBV2,TRBD2,TRBJ2-5,many,TGTGCCAGCAGTGAACGACTAGCGGGTACTACTTCTCAGTACTTC,CASSERLAGTTSQYF
TRBV5-1,.,TRBJ2-1,many,TGCGCCAGCAGCCCCGGGACTCCTGGCAATGAGCAGTTCTTC,CASSPGTPGNEQFF
TRBV2,.,TRBJ2-2,few,TGTGCCAGCAGCAGGGAAACAAACACCGGGGAGCTGTTTTTT,CASSRETNTGELFF
TRBV20-1,.,TRBJ2-1,many,TGCAGTGCTCAGATGAATGAGCAGTTCTTC,CSAQMNEQFF
TRBV5-1,.,TRBJ2-2,many,TGCGCCAGCAGCTATCAGATCGAAAGCACCGGGGAGCTGTTTTTT,CASSYQIESTGELFF
TRBV7-2,.,TRBJ1-3,many,TGTGCCAGCAGCTTTAGGGACGGTGGAAACACCATATATTTT,CASSFRDGGNTIYF
TRBV5-5,TRBD2,TRBJ2-3,many,TGTGCCAGCGCCGCTCTGAGTCGGACTAGCGGGGGCACAGATACGCAGTATTTT,CASAALSRTSGGTDTQYF